This T cell receptor (beta chain) was documented in a study of OX40 agonist ivuxolimab in advanced cancers. Across the whole study: Patients were 82.7% male with ages about 23 to 79, mean around 58.

Study outcomes and limitations: Both CD4+ and CD8+ T cell populations in blood had undergone clonal expansion by week 6 at 0.1 to 3.0 mg/kg.

With baseline, cycle 4 day 1, and cycle 7 day 1 as timepoints, blood was sampled. Comment on this clone: Its antigen is unidentified.

The protocol was immunoSEQ multiplex PCR, while the TCRdb copy is restricted to in-frame clones and leaves out a portion. Among nearly 90,000 clones, roughly 89% were seen once, and the ten largest hold around 1.5%. In germline, CDR1 is SQVTM, CDR2 ANQGSEA. The J segment lost 6 bases and the V segment lost 4 bases, leaving 5 bases of the junction unmatched. The CDR3 is made up of 13 amino acids. The gene calls are TRBV29-1 and TRBJ2-7; 11 nucleotides match TRBD2. This sample comprised CD4+ or CD8+ T cells sorted from blood, obtained in a trial of the OX40 agonist ivuxolimab. This sequence was found in an adult with an advanced solid tumor such as melanoma, head and neck, liver or kidney cancer. CDR3 loop: CSVALAGGTEQYF. CDR3 nucleotide sequence: TGCAGCGTTGCCCTAGCGGGGGGCACCGAGCAGTACTTC.